This TCR beta chain appears in the sequencing data of a study of cytomegalovirus exposure and HLA in healthy donors. PCR employed 60 Vbeta and 13 Jbeta primers. Repertoires were generated with immunoSEQ multiplex PCR, while TCRdb's copy carries only in-frame clones and drops some. The sample yields 140,000 to 150,000 clones, approximately 68% seen once. Germline V gives CDR1 SGDLS, CDR2 YYNGEE. The V gene end was trimmed by 3 bases and the J gene end by 1 base; junction bases not matched to a gene: 11. This CDR3 comprises 17 residues. This TCR derives from a man aged 35 to 55 in good health and CMV-seronegative. Source material: PBMCs. The chain uses TRBV9 and TRBJ2-5; 8 bases are a match to TRBD2. The DNA of the CDR3 is TGTGCCAGCAGCGGTAACCCGACCCGGGAGGGCCAAGAGACCCAGTACTTC. It encodes CASSGNPTREGQETQYF.